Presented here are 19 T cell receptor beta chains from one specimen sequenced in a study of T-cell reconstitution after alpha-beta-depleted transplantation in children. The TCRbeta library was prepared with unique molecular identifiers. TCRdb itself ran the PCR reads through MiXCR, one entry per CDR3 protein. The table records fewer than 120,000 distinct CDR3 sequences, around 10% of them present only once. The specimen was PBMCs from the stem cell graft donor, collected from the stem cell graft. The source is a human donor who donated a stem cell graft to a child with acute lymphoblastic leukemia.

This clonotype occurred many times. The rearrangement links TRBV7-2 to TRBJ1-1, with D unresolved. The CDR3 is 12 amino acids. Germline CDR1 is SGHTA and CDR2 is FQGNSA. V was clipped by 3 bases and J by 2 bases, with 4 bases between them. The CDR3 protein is CASSFPNTEAFF. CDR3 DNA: TGTGCCAGCAGCTTTCCTAACACTGAAGCTTTCTTT.

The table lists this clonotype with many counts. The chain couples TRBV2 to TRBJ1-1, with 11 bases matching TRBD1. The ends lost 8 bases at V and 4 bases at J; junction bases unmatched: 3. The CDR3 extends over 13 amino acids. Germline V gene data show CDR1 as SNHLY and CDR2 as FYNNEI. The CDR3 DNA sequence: TGTGCCAGCTCGGGACAGGGGGGCACTGAAGCTTTCTTT. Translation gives CASSGQGGTEAFF.

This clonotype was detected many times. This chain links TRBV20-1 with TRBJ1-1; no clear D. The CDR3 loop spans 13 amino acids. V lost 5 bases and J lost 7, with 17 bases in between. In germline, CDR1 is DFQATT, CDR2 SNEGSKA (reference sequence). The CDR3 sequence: CSAQTGMGIEAFF. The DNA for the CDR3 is TGCAGTGCTCAGACGGGGATGGGTATTGAAGCTTTCTTT.

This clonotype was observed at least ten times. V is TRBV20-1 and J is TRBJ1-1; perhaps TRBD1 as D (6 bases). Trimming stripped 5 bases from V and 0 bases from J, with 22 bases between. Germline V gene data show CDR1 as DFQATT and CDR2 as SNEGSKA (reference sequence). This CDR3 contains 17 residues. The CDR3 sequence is CSAGGSSGDLMNTEAFF. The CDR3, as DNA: TGCAGTGCTGGGGGATCTTCAGGGGACCTCATGAACACTGAAGCTTTCTTT.

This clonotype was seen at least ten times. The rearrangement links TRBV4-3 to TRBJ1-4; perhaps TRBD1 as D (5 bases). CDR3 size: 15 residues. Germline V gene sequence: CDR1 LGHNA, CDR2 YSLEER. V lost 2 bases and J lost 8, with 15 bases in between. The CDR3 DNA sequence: TGCGCCAGCAGCCAAACCAGGGAAGTCGACGAAAAACTGTTTTTT. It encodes CASSQTREVDEKLFF.

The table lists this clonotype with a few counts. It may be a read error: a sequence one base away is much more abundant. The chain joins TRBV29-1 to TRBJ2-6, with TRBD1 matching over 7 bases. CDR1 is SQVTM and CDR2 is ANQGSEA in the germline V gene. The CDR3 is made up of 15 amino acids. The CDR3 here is CSVGSQGVGANGLTF. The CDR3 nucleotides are TGCAGCGTTGGATCCCAGGGGGTAGGGGCCAACGGCCTGACTTTC.

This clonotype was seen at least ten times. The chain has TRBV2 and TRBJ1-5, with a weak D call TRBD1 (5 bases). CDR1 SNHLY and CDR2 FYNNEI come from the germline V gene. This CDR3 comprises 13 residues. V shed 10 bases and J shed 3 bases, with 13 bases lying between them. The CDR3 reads CATRRGSNQPQHF. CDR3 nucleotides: TGTGCCACACGACGGGGGTCCAATCAGCCCCAGCATTTT.

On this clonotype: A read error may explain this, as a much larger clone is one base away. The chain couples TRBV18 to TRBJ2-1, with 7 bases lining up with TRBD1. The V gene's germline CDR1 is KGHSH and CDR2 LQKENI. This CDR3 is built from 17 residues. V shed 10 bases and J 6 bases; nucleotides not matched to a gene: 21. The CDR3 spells CAISPRSGRGPGNEQFF. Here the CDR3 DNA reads TGTGCCATCTCCCCAAGGTCGGGAAGGGGGCCTGGCAATGAGCAGTTCTTC.

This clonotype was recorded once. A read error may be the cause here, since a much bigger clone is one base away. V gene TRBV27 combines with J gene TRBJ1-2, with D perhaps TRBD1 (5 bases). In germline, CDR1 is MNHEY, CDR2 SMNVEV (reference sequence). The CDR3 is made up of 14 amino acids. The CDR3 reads CASSLDGLPRGFTF. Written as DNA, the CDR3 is TGTGCCAGCAGTTTAGACGGACTGCCTAGGGGCTTCACCTTC.

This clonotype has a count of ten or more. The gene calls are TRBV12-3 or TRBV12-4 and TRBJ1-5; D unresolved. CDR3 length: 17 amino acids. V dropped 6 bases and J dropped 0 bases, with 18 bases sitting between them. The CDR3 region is CASSNQFRPHSNQPQHF. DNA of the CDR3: TGTGCCAGCAGCAATCAATTCCGACCACATAGCAATCAGCCCCAGCATTTT.

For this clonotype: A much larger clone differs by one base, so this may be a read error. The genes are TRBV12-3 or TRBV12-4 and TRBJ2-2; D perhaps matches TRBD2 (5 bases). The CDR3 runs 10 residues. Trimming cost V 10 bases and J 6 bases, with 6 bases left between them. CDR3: CATGAGELFF. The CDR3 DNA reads TGTGCCACCGGGGCCGGGGAGCTGTTTTTT.

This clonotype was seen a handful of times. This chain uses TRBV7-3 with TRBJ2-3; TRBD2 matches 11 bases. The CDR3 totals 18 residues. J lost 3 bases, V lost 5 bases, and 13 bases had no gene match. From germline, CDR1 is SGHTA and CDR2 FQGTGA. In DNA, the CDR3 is TGTGCCAGCAGCACGCTACCCCCTAGCGGGAGGACGACAGATACGCAGTATTTT. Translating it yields CASSTLPPSGRTTDTQYF.

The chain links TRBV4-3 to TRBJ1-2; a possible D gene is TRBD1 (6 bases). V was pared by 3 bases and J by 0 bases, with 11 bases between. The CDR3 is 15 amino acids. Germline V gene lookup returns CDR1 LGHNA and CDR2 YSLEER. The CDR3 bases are TGCGCCAGCAGCCAGGGACAACACTCTAACTATGGCTACACCTTC. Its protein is CASSQGQHSNYGYTF.

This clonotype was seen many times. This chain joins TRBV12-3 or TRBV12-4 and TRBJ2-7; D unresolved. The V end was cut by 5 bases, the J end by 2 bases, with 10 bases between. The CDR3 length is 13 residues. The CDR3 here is CASSTYQAYEQYF. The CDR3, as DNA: TGTGCCAGCAGTACGTACCAGGCCTACGAGCAGTACTTC.

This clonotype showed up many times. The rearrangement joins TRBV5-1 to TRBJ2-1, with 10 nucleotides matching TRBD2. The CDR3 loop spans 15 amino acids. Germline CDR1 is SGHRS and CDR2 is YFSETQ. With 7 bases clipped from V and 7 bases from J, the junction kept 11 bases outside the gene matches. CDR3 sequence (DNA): TGCGCCAGCGCTAGGGAAGCGGGGGGGCGGAATGAGCAGTTCTTC. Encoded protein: CASAREAGGRNEQFF.

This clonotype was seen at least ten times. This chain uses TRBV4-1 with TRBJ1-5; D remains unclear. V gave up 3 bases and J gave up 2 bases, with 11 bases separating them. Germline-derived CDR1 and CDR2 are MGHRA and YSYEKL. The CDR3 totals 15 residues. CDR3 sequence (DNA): TGCGCCAGCAGCCACGACCCTCGGGGCAATCAGCCCCAGCATTTT. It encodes CASSHDPRGNQPQHF.

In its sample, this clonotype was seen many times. Here the CDR3 DNA reads TGCGCCAGCAGCCAAGTCGGCTCTGACTATGGCTACACCTTC. This codes for CASSQVGSDYGYTF. J is TRBJ1-2 and V is TRBV4-3; no clear D gene. Trimming shortened V by 1 base and J by 3 bases, and 9 bases separated the two germline ends. The CDR3 totals 14 residues. Germline V gene lookup returns CDR1 LGHNA and CDR2 YSLEER.

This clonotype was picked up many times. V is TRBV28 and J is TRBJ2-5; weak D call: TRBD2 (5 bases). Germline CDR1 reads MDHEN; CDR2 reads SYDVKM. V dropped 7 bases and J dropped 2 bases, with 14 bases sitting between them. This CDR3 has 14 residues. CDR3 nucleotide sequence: TGTGCCAGCAAACCTCCCGGGATACAAGAGACCCAGTACTTC. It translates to CASKPPGIQETQYF. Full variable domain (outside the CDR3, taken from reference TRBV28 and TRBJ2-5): DVKVTQSSRYLVKRTGEKVFLECVQDMDHENMFWYRQDPGLGLRLIYFSYDVKMKEKGDIPEGYSVSREKKERFSLILESASTNQTSMYLCASKPPGIQETQYFGPGTRLLVL.

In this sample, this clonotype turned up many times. The CDR3 DNA is TGTGCCAGCAACGACGCCCTGGGGGGCCCGACTGAAGCTTTCTTT. Translating it yields CASNDALGGPTEAFF. The rearrangement uses TRBV12-3 or TRBV12-4 and TRBJ1-1; maybe TRBD1 (6 bases). This CDR3 spans 15 amino acids. Deletions cut 7 bases from V and 5 bases from J, with 20 bases between.